These 32 T cell receptor beta chains share one sample of origin, sequenced in a study of T cell repertoires in aging, cancer and after chemotherapy. Rearranged V-D-J TRB sequences were amplified with a mixed TRB-A/B primer pool. A single record per CDR3 protein comes from TCRdb applying MiXCR to the multiplex PCR reads. The sample includes fewer than 13,000 distinct CDR3 sequences, 32% of them seen just once. Peripheral blood genomic DNA, not sorted cells or RNA, was the template. The sequenced sample was blood. The receptors shown here come from a human donor in good health.

The rearrangement uses TRBV7-9 and TRBJ2-1, with 12 positions matching TRBD1. The V gene end was trimmed by 4 bases and the J gene end by 9 bases; junction bases not matched to a gene: 7. CDR1 is SEHNR, CDR2 FQNEAQ, per germline (reference sequence). The CDR3 sequence is 15 residues long. CDR3 region: CASSWSGTGGGEQFF. CDR3 DNA sequence: TGTGCCAGCAGCTGGTCCGGGACAGGGGGCGGTGAGCAGTTCTTC.

This clonotype is labeled as medium-sized. The gene calls are TRBV6-2 or TRBV6-3 and TRBJ2-6, with D uncertain. The germline V gene has CDR1 MNHEY and CDR2 SVGEGT. The CDR3 sequence is 14 residues long. The V end was cut by 2 bases, the J end by 0 bases, with 2 bases between. CDR3 nucleotide sequence: TGTGCCAGCAGTTACAGCTCTGGGGCCAACGTCCTGACTTTC. It codes for CASSYSSGANVLTF.

The sample holds a few counts of this clonotype. The chain recombines TRBV6-1 with TRBJ2-5; the D gene is possibly TRBD2 (7 bases). The V and J ends lost 6 bases and 3 bases respectively, with 17 bases between them. Germline assignment: CDR1 MNHNS and CDR2 SASEGT. The CDR3 totals 15 residues. For the CDR3, the DNA is TGTGCCAGCAGGGTTACAGGGAGGGTTGAAGAGACCCAGTACTTC. Its translation is CASRVTGRVEETQYF.

This clonotype has a handful of counts. This rearrangement joins TRBV18 to TRBJ1-4, with 8 positions matching TRBD1. V lost 5 bases to trimming and J lost 4 bases; unmatched junction nucleotides: 12. Germline-derived CDR1 and CDR2 are KGHSH and LQKENI. This CDR3 contains 17 residues. CDR3 DNA: TGTGCCAGCTCATCCGGACAGGGCCTAATATATAATGAAAAACTGTTTTTT. Amino acids: CASSSGQGLIYNEKLFF.

This CDR3 is CSVERGIEAFF. CDR3 bases: TGCAGCGTTGAGAGGGGGATTGAAGCTTTCTTT. The rearrangement joins TRBV29-1 to TRBJ1-1, with a weak D call TRBD1 (6 bases). This CDR3 has 11 residues. The germline V and J ends were trimmed by 3 bases and 7 bases, with 9 bases remaining between them. From germline, CDR1 is SQVTM and CDR2 ANQGSEA.

The genes are TRBV6-2 or TRBV6-3 and TRBJ2-5; 8 bases align to TRBD1. CDR1 and CDR2 (germline): MNHEY, SVGEGT. The V gene end was trimmed by 4 bases and the J gene end by 5 bases; junction bases not matched to a gene: 12. This CDR3 region has 16 residues. Here the CDR3 DNA reads TGTGCCAGCAGTTCGCGCAAGGACAGGGTTGGTGAGACCCAGTACTTC. Its translation: CASSSRKDRVGETQYF.

The chain carries TRBV27 and TRBJ1-1, with 10 bases fitting TRBD1. Per the germline V gene, CDR1 is MNHEY and CDR2 is SMNVEV (reference sequence). CDR3 length: 14 residues. With 3 bases clipped from V and 4 bases from J, the junction kept 2 bases outside the gene matches. The CDR3 reads CASSFGTGATEAFF. The CDR3 region has the DNA TGTGCCAGCAGTTTCGGGACAGGGGCCACTGAAGCTTTCTTT.

The rearrangement links TRBV19 to TRBJ2-7; D tentatively fits TRBD1 or TRBD2 (5 bases each). The CDR3 has 15 amino acids. The V gene lost 5 bases and the J gene lost 0 bases, with 14 bases spanning the gap. The germline V gene has CDR1 LNHDA and CDR2 SQIVND (reference sequence). The CDR3 bases are TGTGCCAGTAGTCCTCAGGGAGAGGGCTCCTACGAGCAGTACTTC. Its protein is CASSPQGEGSYEQYF.

In its sample, this clonotype ranks as medium-sized (0.01 to 0.1%). The rearrangement uses TRBV29-1 and TRBJ1-2; 8 bases map to TRBD1. The J segment lost 6 bases and the V segment lost 6 bases, leaving 12 bases of the junction unmatched. Germline lookup yields CDR1 SQVTM and CDR2 ANQGSEA. This CDR3 is built from 14 residues. This CDR3 is CSVAIETGENGYTF. The CDR3 DNA reads TGCAGCGTCGCTATTGAGACAGGGGAGAATGGCTACACCTTC.

V gene TRBV6-2 or TRBV6-3 combines with J gene TRBJ2-1, with 14 bases that match TRBD2. Per germline, CDR1 MNHEY and CDR2 SVGEGT. This CDR3 comprises 20 residues. Unmatched junction bases numbered 8, after V lost 0 bases and J lost 1 base. CDR3 in amino acids: CASSYSRGLAGVPSYNEQFF. In nucleotides, the CDR3 is TGTGCCAGCAGTTACTCGCGGGGACTAGCGGGGGTCCCGTCCTACAATGAGCAGTTCTTC.

This rearrangement joins TRBV11-3 to TRBJ2-3, with 9 bases fitting TRBD2. This CDR3 contains 17 residues. Germline CDR1 is SGHNT and CDR2 is YENEEA. Losses at the gene ends were 5 bases for V and 0 bases for J; bases not matched to a gene: 9. CDR3 region: CASSPEPSGASTDTQYF. CDR3 coding DNA: TGTGCCAGCAGCCCAGAGCCTAGCGGGGCTAGCACAGATACGCAGTATTTT.

A single count supports this clonotype. The chain is built from TRBV12-3 or TRBV12-4 and TRBJ2-7, with TRBD1 identical over 9 bases. The CDR3 runs to 15 residues. With 4 bases clipped from V and 4 bases from J, the junction kept 8 bases outside the gene matches. The CDR3 nucleotides read TGTGCCAGCAGTTACGTTGGACAGGGGCCTTACGAGCAGTACTTC. It yields the protein CASSYVGQGPYEQYF.

The gene calls are TRBV20-1 and TRBJ2-5; a weak D match, TRBD2 (5 bases). This CDR3 has 15 amino acids. CDR1 DFQATT and CDR2 SNEGSKA come from the germline V gene (reference sequence). V was clipped by 3 bases and J by 2 bases, with 16 bases between them. The CDR3 here is CSASPMREWQETQYF. CDR3 nucleotide sequence: TGCAGTGCTAGCCCCATGAGGGAGTGGCAAGAGACCCAGTACTTC.

This clonotype is labeled as medium-sized. The chain recombines TRBV19 with TRBJ1-2; no clear D. The germline CDR1 and CDR2 sequences are LNHDA and SQIVND (reference sequence). The CDR3 runs 13 residues. V was pared by 10 bases and J by 4 bases, with 16 bases between. In nucleotides, the CDR3 is TGTGCCACCCCATTTCGGGAGGGCTATGGCTACACCTTC. Translating it yields CATPFREGYGYTF.

A few counts support this clonotype. This chain joins TRBV27 and TRBJ1-1; possibly TRBD1 for D (5 bases). The germline V gene encodes CDR1 MNHEY and CDR2 SMNVEV (reference sequence). V was trimmed by 7 bases and J by 1 base, leaving 13 bases between them. The CDR3 runs to 14 residues. CDR3 nucleotides: TGTGCCAGCAACCGGCAGGGCCCGAACACTGAAGCTTTCTTT. Its translation: CASNRQGPNTEAFF.

The chain is built from TRBV7-6 and TRBJ2-1; TRBD1 aligns across 9 bases. V lost 4 bases, J lost 7 bases, and 8 bases stayed unmatched. In germline, CDR1 is SGHVS, CDR2 FNYEAQ. The CDR3 has 15 amino acids. CDR3 sequence: CASSSGTGTGNEQFF. The CDR3 nucleotides read TGTGCCAGCAGCTCCGGGACAGGGACCGGGAATGAGCAGTTCTTC.

By frequency in the sample, this clonotype is medium-sized. This chain joins TRBV15 and TRBJ1-4, with 9 bases fitting TRBD1. This CDR3 region has 13 residues. Looked up from germline, CDR1 is LNHNV and CDR2 is YYDKDF (reference sequence). With 8 bases clipped from V and 8 bases from J, the junction kept 6 bases outside the gene matches. The CDR3 nucleotides read TGTGCCACCGAGAGACAGGGGGGAGAAAAACTGTTTTTT. This gives the protein CATERQGGEKLFF.

The table lists this clonotype with a few counts. This chain links TRBV5-1 with TRBJ2-5; 8 nucleotides match TRBD2. CDR1 and CDR2 (germline): SGHRS, YFSETQ. After removal of 0 bases from V and 2 bases from J, the junction contained 6 bases not matched to a gene. The CDR3 contains 16 residues. The CDR3 bases are TGCGCCAGCAGCTTGGCCGTTGCGGGGGGACAAGAGACCCAGTACTTC. This sequence encodes CASSLAVAGGQETQYF.

V gene TRBV27 combines with J gene TRBJ1-3, with TRBD1 matching over 7 bases. This CDR3 spans 13 amino acids. CDR1 is MNHEY and CDR2 is SMNVEV in the germline V gene (reference sequence). Losses at the gene ends were 6 bases for V and 7 bases for J; bases not matched to a gene: 6. This CDR3 is CASRPTGWNTIYF. CDR3 coding DNA: TGTGCCAGCAGGCCGACAGGGTGGAACACCATATATTTT.

This chain connects TRBV6-5 to TRBJ1-1; possible D gene TRBD1, 5 bases. The CDR3 consists of 13 residues. CDR1 MNHEY and CDR2 SVGAGI come from the germline V gene. V lost 5 bases and J 4 bases, leaving 11 bases between the germline ends. The CDR3 DNA sequence: TGTGCCAGCAGTCCAGGGTCTAGCACTGAAGCTTTCTTT. It translates to CASSPGSSTEAFF.

This clonotype has only a few counts. J is TRBJ2-5 and V is TRBV6-5, with D possibly TRBD2 on 5 matching bases. Germline V gene sequence: CDR1 MNHEY, CDR2 SVGAGI. The CDR3 loop spans 15 amino acids. V was pared by 3 bases and J by 4 bases, with 15 bases between. As DNA, the CDR3 is TGTGCCAGCAGTTATTCGGGGAGCCGTGGAGAGACCCAGTACTTC. Amino acid sequence: CASSYSGSRGETQYF.

This clonotype was seen a few times. This chain joins TRBV7-9 and TRBJ1-2; weak D call: TRBD1 (6 bases). Germline-derived CDR1 and CDR2 are SEHNR and FQNEAQ (reference sequence). V lost 5 bases, J lost 0 bases, and 16 bases lay in between. The CDR3 extends over 16 amino acids. The CDR3 DNA sequence: TGTGCCAGCAGCCCGCCGGGACACCGATCTAACTATGGCTACACCTTC. This translates into CASSPPGHRSNYGYTF.

This clonotype was observed a handful of times. The rearrangement joins TRBV13 to TRBJ2-1; 9 bases align to TRBD1. V was pared by 5 bases and J by 0 bases, with 5 bases of the junction left unmatched. CDR3 length equals 16 residues. CDR1 and CDR2 from the germline V gene are PRHDT and FYEKMQ (reference sequence). The CDR3 sequence is CASSQRTGASYNEQFF. For the CDR3, the DNA is TGTGCCAGCAGCCAGAGGACAGGGGCCTCCTACAATGAGCAGTTCTTC.

This clonotype is medium-sized in the sample. The chain combines TRBV5-4 with TRBJ2-2, with 7 bases lining up with TRBD1. Germline V gene lookup returns CDR1 SGHNT and CDR2 YYREEE (reference sequence). Trimming took 5 bases from V and 7 from J; bases not matched to a gene: 5. CDR3 length equals 13 residues. The CDR3 spells CASSTGEVGELFF. The CDR3 DNA reads TGTGCCAGCAGTACAGGGGAAGTCGGGGAGCTGTTTTTT.

This chain links TRBV11-3 with TRBJ1-2, with D maybe TRBD1 (5 bases). Germline CDR1 SGHNT, CDR2 YENEEA. The CDR3 is made up of 19 amino acids. The V end lost 1 base, the J end lost 4 bases, and 25 bases lay between the germline ends. CDR3 DNA sequence: TGTGCCAGCAGCTTAGGGGTGGGGACCGATACCCTTCTTAGCTATGGCTACACCTTC. It codes for CASSLGVGTDTLLSYGYTF.

This clonotype was observed a single time. The CDR3 spells CASRSVGGPLVFHNEQFF. In nucleotides, the CDR3 is TGTGCCAGCAGAAGCGTGGGAGGGCCTCTAGTGTTCCACAATGAGCAGTTCTTC. The chain has TRBV6-2 or TRBV6-3 and TRBJ2-1, with 7 positions matching TRBD2. This CDR3 region has 18 residues. Germline V gene sequence: CDR1 MNHEY, CDR2 SVGEGT. V lost 6 bases to trimming and J lost 5 bases; unmatched junction nucleotides: 19.

V is TRBV19 and J is TRBJ1-2, with a tentative D call TRBD1 (6 bases). The CDR3 consists of 13 residues. CDR1 is LNHDA and CDR2 is SQIVND in the germline V gene (reference sequence). Trimming stripped 3 bases from V and 2 bases from J, with 7 bases between. The CDR3 coding sequence is TGTGCCAGTAGTATTACAGGGAACTATGGCTACACCTTC. It codes for CASSITGNYGYTF.

The gene calls are TRBV30 and TRBJ1-3; D call uncertain. Trimming shortened V by 0 bases and J by 0 bases, and 9 bases separated the two germline ends. CDR3 length: 15 amino acids. Germline V lookup: CDR1 GTSNPN, CDR2 SVGIG (reference sequence). CDR3 amino acids: CAWSVSPISGNTIYF. As DNA, the CDR3 is TGTGCCTGGAGTGTCTCTCCGATCTCTGGAAACACCATATATTTT.

This clonotype was recorded a few times. The chain has TRBV12-3 or TRBV12-4 and TRBJ2-7; D is unclear. The CDR3 totals 13 residues. V lost 5 bases and J lost 4, with 12 bases in between. Here the CDR3 DNA reads TGTGCCAGCAGTCCATTGGGCTTTTACGAGCAGTACTTC. It is translated as CASSPLGFYEQYF.

The V call is TRBV10-3, the J call TRBJ1-2; 8 bases are a match to TRBD1. Germline trimming cut 2 bases from V and 3 bases from J; bases unmatched to any gene: 5. The CDR3 spans 15 residues. CDR1 and CDR2 from the germline V gene are ENHRY and SYGVKD. CDR3 nucleotides: TGTGCCATCAGTGAGCGGGACAGGAGGTACTATGGCTACACCTTC. Translation: CAISERDRRYYGYTF.

This clonotype is medium-sized within its sample. The gene calls are TRBV12-3 or TRBV12-4 and TRBJ2-3, with 10 bases lining up with TRBD2. J gave up 4 bases and V 4 bases, and 2 bases lay outside the gene matches. CDR3 size: 14 residues. CDR3 nucleotide sequence: TGTGCCAGCAGTTCTAGCGGGGGCGCAGATACGCAGTATTTT. Translation gives CASSSSGGADTQYF.

V usage is TRBV6-5 and J usage is TRBJ1-1; tentative D call: TRBD1 (5 bases). The CDR3 covers 14 residues. Germline loops: CDR1 MNHEY, CDR2 SVGAGI. The V gene lost 2 bases and the J gene lost 8 bases, with 15 bases spanning the gap. CDR3 sequence (DNA): TGTGCCAGCAGTTACAGCAGAAGAAGGACAGAAGCTTTCTTT. This gives the protein CASSYSRRRTEAFF.